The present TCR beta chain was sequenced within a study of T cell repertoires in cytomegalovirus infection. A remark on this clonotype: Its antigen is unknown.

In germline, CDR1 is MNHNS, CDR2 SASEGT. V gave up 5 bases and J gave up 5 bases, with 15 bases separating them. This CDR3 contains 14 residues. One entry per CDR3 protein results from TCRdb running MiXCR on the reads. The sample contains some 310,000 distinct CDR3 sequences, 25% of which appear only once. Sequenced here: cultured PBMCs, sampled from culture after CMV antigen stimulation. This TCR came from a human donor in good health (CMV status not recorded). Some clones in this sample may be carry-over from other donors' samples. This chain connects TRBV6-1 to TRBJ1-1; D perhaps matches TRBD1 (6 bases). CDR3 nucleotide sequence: TGTGCCAGCAGTAACACCTACAGGGTGACTGAAGCTTTCTTT. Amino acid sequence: CASSNTYRVTEAFF.